This is a list of T cell receptor beta chains from one sample in a study of shared clonotypes between healthy human individuals. Assay: immunoSEQ multiplex PCR; the TCRdb copy retains only in-frame clones and omits some. The sample carries about 1 million clones, about 74% recorded once. The sequencing sample was made of memory CD4+ T cells sorted from blood. The source is a young man in good health. The CDR3 runs from the conserved cysteine through the conserved F or W. Fields, in order: clone size, D gene, V gene, J gene, CDR3 DNA, CDR3 protein. A D gene is named only where the DNA matches it firmly. Where a row states a size, it is once, few, many or the class of an expanded clone; other rows omit it.

many	TRBD2	TRBV7-2	TRBJ2-3	TGTGCCAGCAGTCGAGGACTAGCGGTGGAGGGTACGCAGTATTTT	CASSRGLAVEGTQYF
-	-	TRBV5-4	TRBJ2-7	TGTGCCAGCAGCTTGGGCGGGACCGGGAGACCCGAGCAGTACTTC	CASSLGGTGRPEQYF
-	-	TRBV2	TRBJ2-4	TGTGCCAGCAGTGTGGAACAAATGAACATTCAGTACTTC	CASSVEQMNIQYF
-	-	TRBV7-2	TRBJ2-2	TGTGCCAGCAGCCGTATACTAGACCTTTCCGGGGAGCTGTTTTTT	CASSRILDLSGELFF
-	TRBD1	TRBV6-1	TRBJ2-7	TGTGCCAGCAGTAGGGACAGCCCTCGCGAGCAGTACTTC	CASSRDSPREQYF
-	-	TRBV2	TRBJ1-4	TGTGCCAGCAGTGCGTCGGGGGTCACTAATGAAAAACTGTTTTTT	CASSASGVTNEKLFF
many	-	TRBV7-2	TRBJ2-7	TGTGCCAGCAGCCCACCCGGTCCCGGCTGGGGGAACCCCACCTACGAGCAGTACTTC	CASSPPGPGWGNPTYEQYF
few	TRBD2	TRBV5-1	TRBJ2-3	TGCGCCAGCAGCCAGGGGCCGGGACTAGACACAGATACGCAGTATTTT	CASSQGPGLDTDTQYF
once	-	TRBV5-6	TRBJ2-3	TGTGCCAGCAGCCGCTTTTCCGGGGACTGGAGTTTGATGCTGAATACGCAGTATTTT	CASSRFSGDWSLMLNTQYF
many	-	TRBV4-1	TRBJ1-2	TGCGCCAGCAGCCCCCAGGGAAACTATGGCTACACCTTC	CASSPQGNYGYTF
-	TRBD2	TRBV7-8	TRBJ2-3	TGTGCCAGCAGCTTCTATGCGGGGGAGAGCACAGATACGCAGTATTTT	CASSFYAGESTDTQYF
-	TRBD1	TRBV7-2	TRBJ2-2	TGTGCCAGCAGCCGTCCGACAGGGGGCGCATCCGGGGAGCTGTTTTTT	CASSRPTGGASGELFF
few	-	TRBV5-1	TRBJ1-1	TGCGCCAGCAGCCAAGGGGGGGTGAACACTGAAGCTTTCTTT	CASSQGGVNTEAFF
-	TRBD2	TRBV11-1	TRBJ2-7	TGTGCCAGCAGCCCCCGAGAGCGGGGTAAAATCTCCTACGAGCAGTACTTC	CASSPRERGKISYEQYF
-	TRBD1	TRBV19	TRBJ2-7	TGTGCCAGTAGTATTTTGGGGGCAGGGGGCACGAGCGAGCAGTACTTC	CASSILGAGGTSEQYF
-	TRBD1	TRBV19	TRBJ1-5	TGTGCCAGTAGTATAGAGGGGACAGGAATAAGCAATCAGCCCCAGCATTTT	CASSIEGTGISNQPQHF
-	TRBD1	TRBV6-6	TRBJ1-4	TGTGCCAGCAGTTCCCAACAGGGGCCAACTAATGAAAAACTGTTTTTT	CASSSQQGPTNEKLFF
-	TRBD2	TRBV7-2	TRBJ2-1	TGTGCCAGCAGCTTTGGACTAGCGGCCTACAATGAGCAGTTCTTC	CASSFGLAAYNEQFF
-	-	TRBV27	TRBJ1-1	TGTGCCAGCAGGCTATGGGGCGGGGTTAAGGACACTGAAGCTTTCTTT	CASRLWGGVKDTEAFF
-	-	TRBV9	TRBJ2-1	TGTGCCAGCAGCGTAGATGGGGGACTGGTATACAATGAGCAGTTCTTC	CASSVDGGLVYNEQFF
-	-	TRBV11-2	TRBJ2-1	TGTGCCAGCACCCCCTCGGAGCGGGCCTACAATGAGCAGTTCTTC	CASTPSERAYNEQFF
-	-	TRBV5-1	TRBJ2-2	TGCGCCAGCAGCTTGCAGGTGAACACCGGGGAGCTGTTTTTT	CASSLQVNTGELFF